This TCR beta chain was identified during a study of PD-L1 blockade in urothelial cancer. Data came from immunoSEQ multiplex PCR; TCRdb stores just in-frame clones and leaves some out. The data show more than 40,000 clones, with around 88% seen just once and 16% held by the top ten. Patients in the study were battling locally advanced or metastatic urothelial carcinoma. This specimen consisted of PBMCs, obtained around atezolizumab (anti-PD-L1) treatment. This receptor was taken from a man aged 55 to 70 with urothelial cancer.

DNA for the CDR3: TGTGCCAGCAGATATCCAGAGGCAACTAATGAAAAACTGTTTTTT. As protein: CASRYPEATNEKLFF. The chain couples TRBV6-7 to TRBJ1-4, with unresolved D. TRBV6-7 is classed as an ORF, of uncertain function. V lost 6 bases and J lost 0, with 11 bases in between. The CDR3 length is 15 residues.